The clone carrying this T cell receptor (beta chain) occurred many times. Its antigen is not identified. This sample is drawn from a study of T cells after yellow fever vaccination. Study-level results: Few clonotypes appeared in both CD4 and CD8 compartments. A weaker secondary response peaked on day 5, the primary on day 15. Repertoires obtained by FACS sorting could include abundant clonotypes that entered as contaminants from the bulk population.

V was trimmed by 6 bases and J by 8 bases, leaving 13 bases between them. Germline V gene data show CDR1 as LGHDT and CDR2 as YNNKEL (reference sequence). The CDR3 is made up of 13 amino acids. From the 5' RACE reads, TCRdb called clonotypes with MiXCR, one entry per CDR3 protein. The sample has about 160,000 distinct CDR3 sequences, almost 7% seen once; the top ten hold 2.5%. This sequence joins TRBV3-1 and TRBJ2-2; possible D gene TRBD2, 5 bases. The sequence derives from a man between 18 and 35 years old who received the YFV17D yellow fever vaccine. This specimen was CD4+ T cells sorted from PBMCs, taken 5 to 6 days after the first yellow fever vaccination. The CDR3 DNA reads as TGTGCCAGCAGGGACTTCCTGGATGGGGAGCTGTTTTTT. Translation gives CASRDFLDGELFF.